Below, 25 T cell receptor beta chains from the same sample are listed, as sequenced in a study of naive CD8 T cells in extremely preterm neonates. Sequencing used immunoSEQ multiplex PCR; TCRdb keeps in-frame clones, though not all of them. The top ten hold roughly 0.5% of the sample, which has 4,900 or so clones, about 97% seen once. Elective cesarean births at roughly 37-41 weeks, without labor or membrane rupture, supplied the cord blood. The sample taken for sequencing was naive CD8+ T cells from cord blood. The receptor source for this set is a newborn in good health.

The chain has TRBV6-5 and TRBJ2-1; possibly TRBD2 for D (5 bases). From germline, CDR1 is MNHEY and CDR2 SVGAGI. The CDR3 has 12 amino acids. Deletions cut 5 bases from V and 7 bases from J, with 9 bases between. Here the CDR3 reads CASSPGLNEQFF. The CDR3 nucleotides read TGTGCCAGCAGTCCTGGACTTAATGAGCAGTTCTTC.

The chain has TRBV19 and TRBJ1-5, with D tentatively TRBD1 (6 bases). Germline V gene sequence: CDR1 LNHDA, CDR2 SQIVND (reference sequence). Deletions cut 1 base from V and 2 bases from J, with 9 bases between. This CDR3 contains 15 residues. The CDR3 is CASSIVPGGNQPQHF. The CDR3 bases are TGTGCCAGTAGTATAGTTCCAGGGGGCAATCAGCCCCAGCATTTT.

The chain employs TRBV27 and TRBJ2-3; D is unclear. This CDR3 contains 16 residues. Looked up from germline, CDR1 is MNHEY and CDR2 is SMNVEV (reference sequence). V lost 7 bases to trimming and J lost 1 base, with 18 bases between them. CDR3 loop: CASNVIPLQRTDTQYF. CDR3 nucleotide sequence: TGTGCCAGCAACGTAATCCCACTCCAACGCACAGATACGCAGTATTTT.

The rearrangement uses TRBV15 and TRBJ2-2; tentatively, D is TRBD1 (5 bases). Trimming shortened V by 0 bases and J by 6 bases, and 8 bases separated the two germline ends. Germline V CDR1 and CDR2: LNHNV, YYDKDF (reference sequence). The CDR3 spans 14 residues. The DNA of the CDR3 is TGTGCCACCAGCAGAGATTGGGGCGCCGGGGAGCTGTTTTTT. It encodes CATSRDWGAGELFF.

The chain employs TRBV28 and TRBJ1-5; 7 positions agree with TRBD1. The CDR3 loop spans 15 amino acids. The trim removed 5 bases at V and 5 bases at J, leaving 9 bases unmatched. Germline V lookup: CDR1 MDHEN, CDR2 SYDVKM. CDR3 residues: CASSQQGSVYQPQHF. The CDR3 DNA reads TGTGCCAGCAGTCAACAGGGGTCCGTTTATCAGCCCCAGCATTTT.

The chain employs TRBV5-1 and TRBJ2-7, with 11 bases that match TRBD1. V lost 4 bases, J lost 3 bases, and 3 bases stayed unmatched. The CDR3 totals 14 residues. Germline CDR1 SGHRS, CDR2 YFSETQ. This CDR3 is CASSPGQGDYEQYF. CDR3 nucleotide sequence: TGCGCCAGCAGCCCGGGACAGGGGGACTACGAGCAGTACTTC.

The chain uses TRBV4-3 and TRBJ1-2, with D maybe TRBD1 (5 bases). This CDR3 has 16 residues. V gave up 0 bases and J gave up 5 bases, with 16 bases separating them. Germline lookup yields CDR1 LGHNA and CDR2 YSLEER. CDR3 nucleotide sequence: TGCGCCAGCAGCCAAGAGTTGAAGGACATATCTTATGGCTACACCTTC. Its protein is CASSQELKDISYGYTF.

The chain joins TRBV5-1 to TRBJ2-7; 7 bases align to TRBD1. The germline CDR1 and CDR2 sequences are SGHRS and YFSETQ. This CDR3 comprises 14 residues. V shed 3 bases and J 5 bases; nucleotides not matched to a gene: 8. This CDR3 is CASSSLTGVDEQYF. In DNA form, the CDR3 reads TGCGCCAGCAGCTCTCTTACAGGGGTAGACGAGCAGTACTTC.

The chain couples TRBV2 to TRBJ1-2; no clear D. CDR1 and CDR2 from the germline V gene are SNHLY and FYNNEI. V was clipped by 7 bases and J by 0 bases, with 9 bases between them. This CDR3 is 13 amino acids long. CDR3: CASNPVANYGYTF. CDR3 DNA: TGTGCCAGCAACCCAGTTGCTAACTATGGCTACACCTTC.

This sequence joins TRBV2 and TRBJ1-4; possible D gene TRBD1, 6 bases. V was shortened by 8 bases and J by 0 bases, with 13 bases between the two germline ends. This CDR3 has 15 residues. Germline CDR1 and CDR2: SNHLY and FYNNEI. CDR3 amino acids: CASYRTATTNEKLFF. The CDR3 DNA sequence: TGTGCCAGCTACAGGACAGCCACAACTAATGAAAAACTGTTTTTT.

The chain's CDR3 is CASSYRTGDYGYTF. The DNA for the CDR3 is TGTGCCAGCAGTTATCGGACAGGGGATTATGGCTACACCTTC. This chain connects TRBV28 to TRBJ1-2; TRBD1 matches 9 bases. V lost 4 bases and J lost 5; bases outside the gene matches: 5. The CDR3 runs to 14 residues. Germline V gene lookup returns CDR1 MDHEN and CDR2 SYDVKM.

The chain carries TRBV2 and TRBJ2-1, with TRBD2 identical over 10 bases. Losses at the gene ends were 6 bases for V and 6 bases for J; bases not matched to a gene: 11. The CDR3 is 16 amino acids. The germline gives CDR1 SNHLY, CDR2 FYNNEI. In DNA form, the CDR3 reads TGTGCCAGCAGGGGAGTAGCGGGGGGTGCCGCCAATGAGCAGTTCTTC. Residues: CASRGVAGGAANEQFF.

The genes are TRBV27 and TRBJ2-3, with D possibly matching TRBD1 (6 bases). Germline V lookup: CDR1 MNHEY, CDR2 SMNVEV (reference sequence). With 4 bases removed from V and 8 bases from J, the gap between germline ends came to 7 bases. The CDR3 has 11 residues. In DNA form, the CDR3 reads TGTGCCAGCAGTTCGGACAGTACGCAGTATTTT. Protein product: CASSSDSTQYF.

The rearrangement uses TRBV4-1 and TRBJ2-1; TRBD2 agrees at 11 bases. This CDR3 region has 15 residues. From germline, CDR1 is MGHRA and CDR2 YSYEKL. V lost 2 bases to trimming and J lost 6 bases; unmatched junction nucleotides: 3. CDR3 sequence reads: CASSQTSGGGNEQFF. The CDR3 bases are TGCGCCAGCAGCCAAACTAGCGGGGGCGGCAATGAGCAGTTCTTC.

The V and J genes are TRBV7-2 and TRBJ2-2; no definite D call. The CDR3 is made up of 14 amino acids. From germline, CDR1 is SGHTA and CDR2 FQGNSA. V lost 1 base to trimming and J lost 3 bases, with 6 bases between them. DNA for the CDR3: TGTGCCAGCAGCTTAGACAGCTACACCGGGGAGCTGTTTTTT. This translates into CASSLDSYTGELFF. Supplemented by reference TRBV7-2 and TRBJ2-2, the full variable domain reads GAGVSQSPSNKVTEKGKDVELRCDPISGHTALYWYRQSLGQGLEFLIYFQGNSAPDKSGLPSDRFSAERTGGSVSTLTIQRTQQEDSAVYLCASSLDSYTGELFFGEGSRLTVL.

The chain couples TRBV7-8 to TRBJ1-1; possibly TRBD1 for D (6 bases). V lost 6 bases and J 0 bases, leaving 20 bases between the germline ends. The CDR3 is made up of 17 amino acids. CDR1 SGHVS and CDR2 FQNEAQ come from the germline V gene. The CDR3 nucleotides read TGTGCCAGCAGTCATACCTTAGGGGGGGCCGTGAACACTGAAGCTTTCTTT. It is translated as CASSHTLGGAVNTEAFF.

The chain employs TRBV7-9 and TRBJ2-5, with TRBD2 identical over 8 bases. The germline gives CDR1 SEHNR, CDR2 FQNEAQ (reference sequence). Unmatched junction bases numbered 6, after V lost 4 bases and J lost 5 bases. The CDR3 has 14 amino acids. This CDR3 is CASSSGLVTETQYF. As DNA, the CDR3 is TGTGCCAGCAGCTCGGGACTAGTTACGGAGACCCAGTACTTC.

The chain is built from TRBV28 and TRBJ1-6, with 8 positions matching TRBD1. CDR1 is MDHEN and CDR2 is SYDVKM in the germline V gene. The CDR3 extends over 14 amino acids. V lost 6 bases and J lost 7; bases outside the gene matches: 5. The CDR3 sequence is CASSATGENSPLHF. CDR3 DNA sequence: TGTGCCAGCAGCGCGACAGGGGAGAATTCACCCCTCCACTTT. The variable domain in full, completed from reference TRBV28 and TRBJ1-6, reads DVKVTQSSRYLVKRTGEKVFLECVQDMDHENMFWYRQDPGLGLRLIYFSYDVKMKEKGDIPEGYSVSREKKERFSLILESASTNQTSMYLCASSATGENSPLHFGNGTRLTVT.

J is TRBJ2-1 and V is TRBV11-2; 7 nucleotides match TRBD2. Germline CDR1 SGHAT, CDR2 FQNNGV. The CDR3 spans 14 residues. The trim removed 0 bases at V and 7 bases at J, leaving 3 bases unmatched. The CDR3 protein is CASSLEGLVNEQFF. CDR3 in DNA: TGTGCCAGCAGCTTAGAAGGACTAGTAAATGAGCAGTTCTTC.

The gene calls are TRBV4-3 and TRBJ1-1; tentatively, D is TRBD1 (6 bases). From germline, CDR1 is LGHNA and CDR2 YSLEER. CDR3 length: 15 residues. Trimming took 0 bases from V and 2 from J, leaving 10 bases between them. The CDR3 sequence is CASSQDSDSNTEAFF. The CDR3 DNA follows: TGCGCCAGCAGCCAAGATTCGGACAGTAACACTGAAGCTTTCTTT.

The genes are TRBV6-6 and TRBJ1-5; D gene ambiguous. Per the germline V gene, CDR1 is MNHNY and CDR2 is SVGAGI (reference sequence). The CDR3 runs 15 residues. V lost 3 bases and J 4 bases, leaving 13 bases between the germline ends. The CDR3 here is CASSYSPGTNQPQHF. The CDR3 DNA is TGTGCCAGCAGTTATAGCCCGGGAACAAATCAGCCCCAGCATTTT.

The chain employs TRBV29-1 and TRBJ2-7, with TRBD1 identical over 8 bases. V was clipped by 3 bases and J by 3 bases; unmatched bases: 4. This CDR3 is built from 13 residues. Per germline, CDR1 SQVTM and CDR2 ANQGSEA. CDR3 DNA: TGCAGCGTTGATGGAGACAGGGGCTACGAGCAGTACTTC. As protein: CSVDGDRGYEQYF.

This rearrangement joins TRBV19 to TRBJ2-1, with D unresolved. Trimming pared 1 base from V and 4 bases from J, leaving 5 bases between. CDR1 is LNHDA and CDR2 is SQIVND in the germline V gene (reference sequence). The CDR3 spans 13 residues. CDR3 region: CASSIAGYNEQFF. For the CDR3, the DNA is TGTGCCAGTAGTATAGCGGGTTACAATGAGCAGTTCTTC.

The chain links TRBV5-3 to TRBJ1-1; maybe TRBD1 (6 bases). Being an ORF, TRBV5-3 has a function that is uncertain. CDR3 length equals 16 residues. V shed 0 bases and J shed 5 bases, with 17 bases lying between them. CDR3 nucleotide sequence: TGTGCCAGAAGCTTGGCCAGGGGATTGGTTAAAACTGAAGCTTTCTTT. Protein product: CARSLARGLVKTEAFF.

The chain joins TRBV6-1 to TRBJ2-2; TRBD1 matches at 8 bases. The length of the CDR3 is 15 residues. CDR1 is MNHNS and CDR2 is SASEGT in the germline V gene. With V trimmed by 9 bases and J by 5 bases, 11 bases remained unmatched. As DNA, the CDR3 is TGTGCCAGGGGAGTACAGGGGGGTTCGACCGGGGAGCTGTTTTTT. This encodes CARGVQGGSTGELFF.